Listed here are 23 T cell receptor beta chains from one sample, sequenced in a study of blood T cell repertoires in COVID-19 (dated by TCRdb to about 2020). The receptor library was made with the immunoSEQ multiplex PCR assay. This is the immuneACCESS table as TCRdb keeps it, with only in-frame sequences that have V and J called. A part of the clones is gone; compared with another copy, unresolved V genes explain less than half, and the rest is unexplained. The sample yields roughly 250,000 clones; around 90% were counted once. Roughly 3.7% of the sample is in the top ten clones. What was sequenced was peripheral blood. Receptors were obtained from a woman aged 40 to 49 with acute or convalescent COVID-19.

The chain couples TRBV6-5 to TRBJ1-2, with 8 bases aligning to TRBD1. The CDR3 length is 15 residues. Trimming removed 5 bases from V and 4 bases from J; junction bases left unmatched: 9. The germline gives CDR1 MNHEY, CDR2 SVGAGI. The CDR3 DNA sequence: TGTGCCAGCAGTCCTGGCAGGGGGCGGGTCTATGGCTACACCTTC. Amino acids: CASSPGRGRVYGYTF.

The genes are TRBV27 and TRBJ1-3; D remains ambiguous. Germline V gives CDR1 MNHEY, CDR2 SMNVEV (reference sequence). The CDR3 runs to 15 residues. The V end was cut by 0 bases, the J end by 2 bases, with 8 bases between. CDR3 nucleotides: TGTGCCAGCAGTTTATCGGGAGTTGCTGGAAACACCATATATTTT. It encodes CASSLSGVAGNTIYF.

V and J are TRBV7-3 and TRBJ2-1, with D hard to call. This CDR3 comprises 18 residues. V shed 1 base and J shed 7 bases, with 23 bases lying between them. CDR1 SGHTA and CDR2 FQGTGA come from the germline V gene. CDR3 region: CASSLNGFVRVLRNEQFF. In DNA, the CDR3 is TGTGCCAGCAGCTTAAACGGGTTTGTAAGAGTTCTCCGGAATGAGCAGTTCTTC.

This clone occurred a few times. The genes are TRBV19 and TRBJ1-5; TRBD1 might be the D (6 bases). This CDR3 region has 16 residues. Looked up from germline, CDR1 is LNHDA and CDR2 is SQIVND (reference sequence). The ends were cut back, 3 bases at V and 2 bases at J, with 14 bases in the middle. The CDR3 sequence is CASSILGRGRNQPQHF. The CDR3, as DNA: TGTGCCAGTAGTATTTTAGGCAGGGGTCGCAATCAGCCCCAGCATTTT.

The chain recombines TRBV4-2 with TRBJ1-2, with a tentative D call TRBD1 (6 bases). V gave up 3 bases and J gave up 7 bases, with 12 bases separating them. CDR1 and CDR2 from the germline V gene are LGHNA and YNFKEQ. The CDR3 contains 13 residues. CDR3 DNA sequence: TGTGCCAGCAGCCAGGGGGAGGGGGTTGGCTACACCTTC. Translation gives CASSQGEGVGYTF.

The chain couples TRBV10-2 to TRBJ1-2; 9 positions agree with TRBD1. The CDR3 runs 15 residues. CDR1 is WSHSY and CDR2 is SAAADI in the germline V gene. J was trimmed by 0 bases and V by 5 bases; bases with no gene match: 4. The CDR3 DNA is TGCGCCAGCAGTCCCCGACAGGGGGCTAACTATGGCTACACCTTC. This gives the protein CASSPRQGANYGYTF.

The chain joins TRBV30 to TRBJ1-2; perhaps TRBD1 as D (6 bases). This CDR3 is built from 14 residues. The V gene lost 2 bases and the J gene lost 6 bases, with 16 bases spanning the gap. CDR1 is GTSNPN and CDR2 is SVGIG in the germline V gene (reference sequence). The DNA of the CDR3 is TGTGCCTGGAGTCTTACAGGGAATGGGCATGGCTACACCTTC. Amino acid sequence: CAWSLTGNGHGYTF.

This rearrangement joins TRBV21-1 to TRBJ1-3. TRBV21-1 counts as a pseudogene. This CDR3 region has 15 residues. The CDR3 reads CASSKPGGARNTIYF. The CDR3 DNA follows: TGTGCCAGCAGCAAGCCCGGGGGGGCCAGAAACACCATATATTTT.

The chain recombines TRBV18 with TRBJ1-5; D remains ambiguous. This CDR3 comprises 13 residues. Trimming cost V 3 bases and J 2 bases, with 5 bases left between them. CDR1 and CDR2 from the germline V gene are KGHSH and LQKENI. The CDR3 DNA follows: TGTGCCAGCTCACCTCCGGGCAATCAGCCCCAGCATTTT. Translation: CASSPPGNQPQHF.

The chain carries TRBV10-2 and TRBJ2-7; D ambiguous. Trimming removed 9 bases at V and 5 bases at J, with 11 bases between. This CDR3 is 11 amino acids long. Germline CDR1 WSHSY, CDR2 SAAADI. The CDR3 loop reads CARRLADEQYV. CDR3 nucleotide sequence: TGCGCCAGGCGACTCGCGGACGAGCAGTACGTC.

The chain is built from TRBV6-5 and TRBJ1-6; 8 bases agree with TRBD1. Germline trimming cut 6 bases from V and 8 bases from J; bases unmatched to any gene: 9. Germline V lookup: CDR1 MNHEY, CDR2 SVGAGI. The CDR3 is 15 residues long. The CDR3 DNA sequence: TGTGCCAGCAGAGACAGGGGTGGGGGTGATTCACCCCTCCACTTT. It encodes CASRDRGGGDSPLHF.

The chain has TRBV29-1 and TRBJ1-1; 7 bases agree with TRBD1. CDR3 length: 14 residues. Germline CDR1 is SQVTM and CDR2 is ANQGSEA. Trimming at V came to 5 bases and at J to 5 bases, leaving 11 bases not matched to a gene. The CDR3 sequence is CSVSGRQGLTEAFF. The DNA for the CDR3 is TGCAGCGTTTCCGGGAGACAGGGCTTAACTGAAGCTTTCTTT.

V usage is TRBV6-4 and J usage is TRBJ2-1; D possibly corresponds to TRBD2 (6 bases). The CDR3 is 15 amino acids. The V and J ends lost 6 bases and 5 bases respectively, with 17 bases between them. CDR1 is MRHNA and CDR2 is SNTAGT in the germline V gene. CDR3 nucleotide sequence: TGTGCCAGCAGCCGGTATGGCGGGAACCACAATGAGCAGTTCTTC. This sequence encodes CASSRYGGNHNEQFF.

CDR3 residues: CASRPGDYGYTF. DNA for the CDR3: TGTGCCAGTAGACCAGGGGACTATGGCTACACCTTC. The chain employs TRBV19 and TRBJ1-2, with a possible D match to TRBD1 (6 bases). The V gene's germline CDR1 is LNHDA and CDR2 SQIVND (reference sequence). CDR3 size: 12 residues. Deletions cut 6 bases from V and 3 bases from J, with 8 bases between.

J is TRBJ1-2 and V is TRBV24-1; the match to TRBD1 covers 8 bases. Per germline, CDR1 KGHDR and CDR2 SFDVKD. The CDR3 loop spans 16 amino acids. With 4 bases clipped from V and 4 bases from J, the junction kept 10 bases outside the gene matches. The CDR3 protein is CATSDPGQGAFYGYTF. CDR3 DNA sequence: TGTGCCACCAGTGACCCAGGACAGGGAGCTTTCTATGGCTACACCTTC.

The chain recombines TRBV30 with TRBJ1-2; 8 nucleotides line up with TRBD1. Germline values: CDR1 GTSNPN, CDR2 SVGIG (reference sequence). With 2 bases clipped from V and 4 bases from J, the junction kept 6 bases outside the gene matches. The CDR3 is made up of 14 amino acids. Here the CDR3 DNA reads TGTGCCTGGAGTCCCGGACAGGGTGCCTATGGCTACACCTTC. Residues: CAWSPGQGAYGYTF.

The gene calls are TRBV6-5 and TRBJ2-4; D is perhaps TRBD2 (6 bases). Trimming left V 5 bases short and J 0 bases short, with 11 bases between. CDR3 size: 15 residues. In germline, CDR1 is MNHEY, CDR2 SVGAGI. Here the CDR3 reads CASSQPGVAKNIQYF. The CDR3 DNA reads as TGTGCCAGCAGTCAGCCGGGGGTAGCCAAAAACATTCAGTACTTC.

The V and J genes are TRBV7-9 and TRBJ2-7; D may be TRBD2 (5 bases). V lost 2 bases and J 6 bases, leaving 14 bases between the germline ends. Germline CDR1 and CDR2: SEHNR and FQNEAQ (reference sequence). This CDR3 contains 14 residues. The CDR3 DNA reads as TGTGCCAGCAGCTTATGGGTCGGCGGGCTCGAGCAGTACGTC. Its protein is CASSLWVGGLEQYV.

The V gene is TRBV5-1, the J gene TRBJ2-5; 10 positions agree with TRBD2. Per germline, CDR1 SGHRS and CDR2 YFSETQ. The length of the CDR3 is 18 residues. Trimming at V came to 2 bases and at J to 1 base, leaving 11 bases not matched to a gene. Here the CDR3 reads CASSLGLAAPLFQETQYF. CDR3 bases: TGCGCCAGCAGCTTAGGACTAGCGGCGCCTTTATTCCAAGAGACCCAGTACTTC.

The chain uses TRBV5-6 and TRBJ2-7; 9 bases agree with TRBD1. The CDR3 length is 14 residues. CDR1 and CDR2 from the germline V gene are SGHDT and YYEEEE. V lost 0 bases to trimming and J lost 5 bases; unmatched junction nucleotides: 3. DNA of the CDR3: TGTGCCAGCAGCTTGGGGACAGGGGTCCACGAGCAGTACGTC. This gives the protein CASSLGTGVHEQYV.

The rearrangement links TRBV9 to TRBJ2-5; no definite D call. Trimming removed 4 bases from V and 5 bases from J, with 21 bases in between. In germline, CDR1 is SGDLS, CDR2 YYNGEE. This CDR3 is 16 amino acids long. The CDR3 region is CASSPTAAKWVETQYF. The CDR3 region has the DNA TGTGCCAGCAGCCCAACGGCGGCGAAATGGGTGGAGACCCAGTACTTC.

The rearrangement joins TRBV2 to TRBJ1-6, with D unclear. The CDR3 extends over 14 amino acids. V was trimmed by 5 bases and J by 14 bases, leaving 19 bases between them. Looked up from germline, CDR1 is SNHLY and CDR2 is FYNNEI. The CDR3 spells CASSLTAHNLALHF. CDR3 DNA sequence: TGTGCCAGCAGTCTAACAGCTCATAATTTGGCCCTCCACTTT.

This clone was seen only a few times. The chain employs TRBV2 and TRBJ1-2, with TRBD1 matching 11 bases. Germline V CDR1 and CDR2: SNHLY, FYNNEI. The V and J ends lost 6 bases and 1 base, in that order; junction bases with no gene match: 7. This CDR3 has 16 residues. The CDR3 spells CASRPGTGGRNYGYTF. CDR3 bases: TGTGCCAGCAGACCCGGGACAGGGGGTCGTAACTATGGCTACACCTTC.